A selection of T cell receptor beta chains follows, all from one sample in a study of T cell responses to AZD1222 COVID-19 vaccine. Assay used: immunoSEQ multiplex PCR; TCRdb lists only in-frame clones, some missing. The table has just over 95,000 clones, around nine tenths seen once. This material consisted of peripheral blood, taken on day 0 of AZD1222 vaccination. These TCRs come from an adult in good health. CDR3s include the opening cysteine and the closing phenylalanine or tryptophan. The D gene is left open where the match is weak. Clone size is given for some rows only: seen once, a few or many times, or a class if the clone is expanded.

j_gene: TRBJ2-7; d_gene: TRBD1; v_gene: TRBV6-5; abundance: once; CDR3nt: TGTGCCAGCCAACGGACAGGGGGTTCCTACGAGCAGTACTTC; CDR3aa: CASQRTGGSYEQYF
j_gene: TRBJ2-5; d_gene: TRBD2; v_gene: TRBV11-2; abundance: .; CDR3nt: TGTGCCAGCGGGCGGGGGGATACCCAAGAGACCCAGTACTTC; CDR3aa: CASGRGDTQETQYF
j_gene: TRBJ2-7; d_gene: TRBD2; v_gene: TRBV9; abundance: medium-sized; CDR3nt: TGTGCCAGCAGCCCCCCGGGGGGAGAGCAGTACTTC; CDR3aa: CASSPPGGEQYF
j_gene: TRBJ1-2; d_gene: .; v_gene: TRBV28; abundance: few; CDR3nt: TGTGCCAGCAGTTTCCGTTCACAGGGTCGATACTATGGCTACACCTTC; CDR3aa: CASSFRSQGRYYGYTF
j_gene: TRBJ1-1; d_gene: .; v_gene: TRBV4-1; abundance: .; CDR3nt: TGCGCCAGCAGCCAAGTAGACGGGAACACTGAAGCTTTCTTT; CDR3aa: CASSQVDGNTEAFF
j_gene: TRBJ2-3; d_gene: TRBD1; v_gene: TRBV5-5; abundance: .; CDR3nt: TGTGCCAGCAGCGAATTTCACAGGGGTGATACGCAGTATTTT; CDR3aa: CASSEFHRGDTQYF
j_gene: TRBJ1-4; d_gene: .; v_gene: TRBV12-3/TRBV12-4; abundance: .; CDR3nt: TGTGCCAGCAGCCCCCCGGGGTTGCAAAAACTGTTTTTT; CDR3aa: CASSPPGLQKLFF
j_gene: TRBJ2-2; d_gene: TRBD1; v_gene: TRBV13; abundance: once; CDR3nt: TGTGCCAGCAGCTGGGGACAGGCCTACACCGGGGAGCTGTTTTTT; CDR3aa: CASSWGQAYTGELFF
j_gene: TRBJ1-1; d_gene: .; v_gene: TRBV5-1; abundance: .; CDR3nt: TGCGCCAGCAGCTTGTCCGTAAACACTGAAGCTTTCTTT; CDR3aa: CASSLSVNTEAFF
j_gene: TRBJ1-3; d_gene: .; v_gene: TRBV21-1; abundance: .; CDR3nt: TGTGCCAGCAGGCCGGCCACATATGGAAACACCATATATTTT; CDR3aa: CASRPATYGNTIYF
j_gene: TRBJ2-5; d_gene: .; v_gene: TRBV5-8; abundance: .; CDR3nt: TGTGCCAGCAGCCCCCGGGATCAAGAGACCCAGTACTTC; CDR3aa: CASSPRDQETQYF
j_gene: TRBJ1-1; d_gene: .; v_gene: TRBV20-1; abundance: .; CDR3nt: TGCAGTGCTAGTTTACGATTAGCATTGAACACTGAAGCTTTCTTT; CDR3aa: CSASLRLALNTEAFF